This TCR beta chain was recovered during a study of post-analysis software for immune sequencing data. Across the whole study: Patients with relapsing-remitting, secondary progressive and progressive-relapsing multiple sclerosis courses were all represented. Findings and limits, study-wide: TRBV5-6, TRBV5-1 and TRBV20-1 belonged to a set of about five TRBV segments that were more frequent in patients than controls. Samples from one preparation batch, clustered by F measure, grouped strongly together.

With respect to this clonotype: As yet, its antigen is unknown.

Prepared libraries of TCR beta cDNA carried unique molecular identifiers. TCRdb processed the PCR reads anew with MiXCR; each CDR3 protein has one entry. The data hold around 700,000 distinct CDR3 sequences, with approximately 60% observed a single time. This CDR3 contains 13 residues. Trimming pared 5 bases from V and 1 base from J, leaving 11 bases between. Germline assignment: CDR1 SQVTM and CDR2 ANQGSEA. The receptor comes from a girl aged 2-10 years with multiple sclerosis. The chain carries TRBV29-1 and TRBJ1-1; possibly TRBD1 for D (6 bases). The sequencing input was blood. This CDR3 is CSVKGQPNTEAFF. The CDR3, as DNA: TGCAGCGTTAAAGGACAGCCGAACACTGAAGCTTTCTTT. Using reference TRBV29-1 and TRBJ1-1 for the parts outside the CDR3, the full variable domain is SAVISQKPSRDICQRGTSLTIQCQVDSQVTMMFWYRQQPGQSLTLIATANQGSEATYESGFVIDKFPISRPNLTFSTLTVSNMSPEDSSIYLCSVKGQPNTEAFFGQGTRLTVV.